This record concerns one TCR beta chain sequence. The entry originates in a study of blood T cell repertoires in COVID-19. Study as a whole: The analysed material was cDNA or gDNA that came from T cells, B-cell-depleted T cells, or PBMCs.

In the authors' methods: Using reference gene primer amplification, nucleated cell counts were estimated. Data came from immunoSEQ multiplex PCR; TCRdb stores just in-frame clones and leaves some out. V and J calls and clone size are copied from that table; D and trimming were computed from the DNA. The sample includes 200,000 to 300,000 clones, approximately 80% of them seen just once. From germline, CDR1 is MNHEY and CDR2 SVGAGI. Trimming cost V 6 bases and J 8 bases, with 20 bases left between them. CDR3 length equals 15 residues. The rearrangement joins TRBV6-5 to TRBJ1-3, with D possibly TRBD1 on 5 matching bases. The sequenced sample consisted of peripheral blood. The receptor was derived from a woman older than 75 with acute or convalescent COVID-19. The CDR3 nucleotides are TGTGCCAGCAGGGACTCCACGGGACTAAGTGACACCATATATTTT. It translates to CASRDSTGLSDTIYF.